The 2 T cell receptor beta chains listed next were all sequenced from one sample in a study of blood T cell repertoires in COVID-19. Sequencing was performed with immunoSEQ multiplex PCR; in TCRdb, only in-frame clones are kept and a portion is missing. Of under 250,000 clones listed, more than 70% were seen once; the top ten hold around 2.8%. The source material was peripheral blood. These receptors were obtained from a woman in her sixties with acute or convalescent COVID-19.

The chain links TRBV10-1 to TRBJ2-5, with TRBD2 matching over 7 bases. Germline-derived CDR1 and CDR2 are WNHNN and SYGVQD (reference sequence). This CDR3 has 15 amino acids. Trimming at V came to 0 bases and at J to 3 bases, leaving 4 bases not matched to a gene. The chain's CDR3 is CASSESRAGEETQYF. DNA for the CDR3: TGCGCCAGCAGTGAGTCCAGGGCGGGAGAAGAGACCCAGTACTTC.

V gene TRBV6-2 or TRBV6-3 combines with J gene TRBJ2-1; no clear D. Germline V gives CDR1 MNHEY, CDR2 SVGEGT. Trimming shortened V by 2 bases and J by 4 bases, and 3 bases separated the two germline ends. There are 12 residues in the CDR3. The CDR3 region is CASSYIYNEQFF. The CDR3 DNA reads as TGTGCCAGCAGTTACATATACAATGAGCAGTTCTTC.